This T cell receptor beta chain was identified in a study of neoadjuvant anti-PD-1 for oral cavity cancer. As for the study in general: Patients without progression received a fourth nivolumab dose around day 43, then surgical resection on days 50-56. Overall study results and limits: Higher pretreatment blood Treg/Th17 ratios correlated with higher pretreatment blood and lower post-treatment tumor TCRbeta clonality.

Repertoires were generated with immunoSEQ multiplex PCR, while TCRdb's copy carries only in-frame clones and drops some. The sample has fewer than 7,000 clones, about 70% seen once. This CDR3 has 12 amino acids. Cohort: HPV-negative, locally advanced oral cavity squamous cell carcinoma patients. About this clone itself: Its antigen is undetermined.

This specimen consisted of PBMCs, obtained before nivolumab (anti-PD-1) treatment. The chain has TRBV21-1 and TRBJ1-2. TRBV21-1 is marked as a pseudogene. This sequence originates from a person between 40 and 85 years old with oral cavity squamous cell carcinoma. The CDR3 spells CASSPPWFGYTF. The CDR3 bases are TGTGCCAGCAGCCCACCATGGTTCGGCTACACCTTC.